Below, one TCR beta chain is given with its context. Its antigen is currently unknown. This sample is part of a study of OX40 agonist ivuxolimab in advanced cancers. Study results and caveats: The study observed clonal expansion of CD4+ and CD8+ blood T cells by week 6 at 0.1 to 3.0 mg/kg. In CD8+ T cells, expanded clones were on average more numerous than in CD4+. Antigen specificity was not determined for the expanded peripheral T cells. Normalized T-cell clonal expansion was also low in some nonresponders.

V lost 3 bases and J 6 bases, leaving 9 bases between the germline ends. CDR1 is KGHSH and CDR2 is LQKENI in the germline V gene. The CDR3 contains 13 residues. This table comes from immunoSEQ multiplex PCR, and its TCRdb copy is limited to in-frame clones, with some not included. This sample has 7,500 to 8,500 clones; 75% to 85% occur once, and the top ten carry approximately 35%. This clonotype originated in an adult with an advanced solid tumor such as melanoma, head and neck, liver or kidney cancer. This sample comprised CD4+ or CD8+ T cells sorted from blood, obtained in a trial of the OX40 agonist ivuxolimab. The chain joins TRBV18 to TRBJ1-5; possible D gene TRBD1, 5 bases. As DNA, the CDR3 is TGTGCCAGCTCACCGGGGGGGTTTCAGCCCCAGCATTTT. It codes for CASSPGGFQPQHF.